This is a list of T cell receptor beta chains from one sample in a study of cytomegalovirus exposure and HLA in healthy donors. TCRdb's copy holds only in-frame clones and misses some; the assay was immunoSEQ multiplex PCR. The sample gives 90,000 to 120,000 clones, roughly 87% of which show up once; approximately 2.4% is in the top ten. Sequencing was performed on PBMCs. All receptors derive from a man aged 25 to 40 in good health and CMV-seropositive. Both conserved end residues are part of each CDR3. A D gene is named only where the DNA matches it firmly. Clone size is given for some rows only: seen once, a few or many times, or a class if the clone is expanded.

j_gene: TRBJ2-7
v_gene: TRBV2
d_gene: TRBD2
abundance: few
CDR3nt: TGTGCCAGCATTACTCAGCCGGGGGGGTACGGCGAGCAGTACTTC
CDR3aa: CASITQPGGYGEQYF

j_gene: TRBJ2-3
v_gene: TRBV7-3
d_gene: TRBD2
abundance: .
CDR3nt: TGTGCCAGCAGCTTTAGCGGGAGGACAGATACGCAGTATTTT
CDR3aa: CASSFSGRTDTQYF

j_gene: TRBJ2-7
v_gene: TRBV2
d_gene: .
abundance: .
CDR3nt: TGTGCCAGCACCGACGACACCTACGAGCAGTACTTC
CDR3aa: CASTDDTYEQYF

j_gene: TRBJ1-6
v_gene: TRBV6-5
d_gene: TRBD1
abundance: .
CDR3nt: TGTGCCAGCAGTCCCGAACAGGGGTCACCCCTCCACTTT
CDR3aa: CASSPEQGSPLHF

j_gene: TRBJ1-3
v_gene: TRBV6-5
d_gene: TRBD1
abundance: .
CDR3nt: TGTGCCAGCGGGACAGGGAGCTCTGGAAACACCATATATTTT
CDR3aa: CASGTGSSGNTIYF

j_gene: TRBJ1-2
v_gene: TRBV11-3
d_gene: .
abundance: .
CDR3nt: TGTGCCAGCAGCCCGCCGGTGTCCCAATCCCACTATTCGAATGGCTACACCTTC
CDR3aa: CASSPPVSQSHYSNGYTF

j_gene: TRBJ1-6
v_gene: TRBV6-5
d_gene: .
abundance: .
CDR3nt: TGTGCCAGCAGTACCACCGGGACTTTTAATTCACCCCTCCACTTT
CDR3aa: CASSTTGTFNSPLHF

j_gene: TRBJ1-5
v_gene: TRBV5-6
d_gene: .
abundance: .
CDR3nt: TGTGCCAGCAGCTTTGGGACTCAGGTTAGCAATCAGCCCCAGCATTTT
CDR3aa: CASSFGTQVSNQPQHF

j_gene: TRBJ1-1
v_gene: TRBV10-3
d_gene: .
abundance: .
CDR3nt: TGTGCCATCAGTGGGAAGGCGGGCACTGAAGCTTTCTTT
CDR3aa: CAISGKAGTEAFF

j_gene: TRBJ1-4
v_gene: TRBV30
d_gene: .
abundance: .
CDR3nt: TGTGCCTGGAAGGCAGGGGAGTATGAAAAACTGTTTTTT
CDR3aa: CAWKAGEYEKLFF

j_gene: TRBJ1-3
v_gene: TRBV5-4
d_gene: .
abundance: .
CDR3nt: TGTGCCAGCAGCTTGTCCGGGACTGGAAACACCATATATTTT
CDR3aa: CASSLSGTGNTIYF

j_gene: TRBJ1-1
v_gene: TRBV6-6
d_gene: TRBD1
abundance: few
CDR3nt: TGTGCCAGCAGTTACTTAGACAGGGGTGCTGAAGCTTTCTTT
CDR3aa: CASSYLDRGAEAFF

j_gene: TRBJ2-1
v_gene: TRBV11-1
d_gene: TRBD2
abundance: few
CDR3nt: TGTGCCAGCAGCCCGGGACTAGCGGGAGGGGGCTACAATGAGCAGTTCTTC
CDR3aa: CASSPGLAGGGYNEQFF

j_gene: TRBJ2-3
v_gene: TRBV15
d_gene: TRBD2
abundance: once
CDR3nt: TGTGCCACCAGCAGAGATGTAGGCCTAGCGGGGGATACGCAGTATTTT
CDR3aa: CATSRDVGLAGDTQYF

j_gene: TRBJ1-1
v_gene: TRBV9
d_gene: TRBD1
abundance: once
CDR3nt: TGTGCCAGCAGCGTTACCACAGGGGATCGCACTGAAGCTTTCTTT
CDR3aa: CASSVTTGDRTEAFF

j_gene: TRBJ2-7
v_gene: TRBV6-5
d_gene: TRBD2
abundance: .
CDR3nt: TGTGCCAGCAATAGTTATAGCGGGGGGTTATACGAGCAGTACTTC
CDR3aa: CASNSYSGGLYEQYF

j_gene: TRBJ2-3
v_gene: TRBV5-1
d_gene: .
abundance: few
CDR3nt: TGCGCCAGCGGGGGGGCCGGTATGGATACGCAGTATTTT
CDR3aa: CASGGAGMDTQYF

j_gene: TRBJ2-1
v_gene: TRBV7-3
d_gene: TRBD2
abundance: .
CDR3nt: TGTGCCAGCAGCACTAGCGGGGGGGTTAATGAGCAGTTCTTC
CDR3aa: CASSTSGGVNEQFF

j_gene: TRBJ2-7
v_gene: TRBV2
d_gene: .
abundance: .
CDR3nt: TGTGCCAGCGATGACAGCTACGAGCAGTACTTC
CDR3aa: CASDDSYEQYF

j_gene: TRBJ1-4
v_gene: TRBV6-1
d_gene: .
abundance: .
CDR3nt: TGTGCCAGCAGTGACAGGATCGGCGAAAAACTGTTTTTT
CDR3aa: CASSDRIGEKLFF

j_gene: TRBJ2-7
v_gene: TRBV7-9
d_gene: TRBD1
abundance: .
CDR3nt: TGTGCCAGCAGCTCGGACAGGGGAGAGTACGAGCAGTACTTC
CDR3aa: CASSSDRGEYEQYF

j_gene: TRBJ2-3
v_gene: TRBV9
d_gene: TRBD2
abundance: .
CDR3nt: TGTGCCAGCAGCGTTGCTAGCGGGGGGGTTAGCACAGATACGCAGTATTTT
CDR3aa: CASSVASGGVSTDTQYF

j_gene: TRBJ2-6
v_gene: TRBV6-9
d_gene: .
abundance: .
CDR3nt: TGTGCCAGCATGCGGAGCTCTGGGGCCAACGTCCTGACTTTC
CDR3aa: CASMRSSGANVLTF

j_gene: TRBJ2-5
v_gene: TRBV5-4
d_gene: TRBD1
abundance: .
CDR3nt: TGTGCCAGCAGCTTACAGGGGGCACAAGAGACCCAGTACTTC
CDR3aa: CASSLQGAQETQYF

j_gene: TRBJ1-1
v_gene: TRBV30
d_gene: TRBD1
abundance: .
CDR3nt: TGTGCCTGGAGTCCCAGACAGGGGGCTTTCACTGAAGCTTTCTTT
CDR3aa: CAWSPRQGAFTEAFF

j_gene: TRBJ1-1
v_gene: TRBV6-5
d_gene: .
abundance: .
CDR3nt: TGTGCCAGCAGTTCGGTCAAGCCATTCACTGAAGCTTTCTTT
CDR3aa: CASSSVKPFTEAFF

j_gene: TRBJ1-1
v_gene: TRBV4-1
d_gene: TRBD1
abundance: .
CDR3nt: TGCGCCAGCAGCCAAGATCAGGGGGCGCGGCAGGGAACTGAAGCTTTCTTT
CDR3aa: CASSQDQGARQGTEAFF

j_gene: TRBJ2-2
v_gene: TRBV2
d_gene: .
abundance: .
CDR3nt: TGTGCCAGCAGTGGTCCGGCTAGTTTAGGCACCGGGGAGCTGTTTTTT
CDR3aa: CASSGPASLGTGELFF

j_gene: TRBJ2-1
v_gene: TRBV5-1
d_gene: .
abundance: .
CDR3nt: TGCGCCAGCACCCGACAGGACCCCTACAATGAGCAGTTCTTC
CDR3aa: CASTRQDPYNEQFF

j_gene: TRBJ1-1
v_gene: TRBV19
d_gene: .
abundance: once
CDR3nt: TGTGCCACGACAGGCCTCAACACTGAAGCTTTCTTT
CDR3aa: CATTGLNTEAFF

j_gene: TRBJ2-1
v_gene: TRBV19
d_gene: TRBD1
abundance: .
CDR3nt: TGTGCCAGTAGCCGACAGGGGGGGTTGCGAAATGAGCAGTTCTTC
CDR3aa: CASSRQGGLRNEQFF

j_gene: TRBJ1-1
v_gene: TRBV9
d_gene: TRBD1
abundance: .
CDR3nt: TGTGCCAGCAGCGCAACCGGGACAGGGGGCCCTGAAGCTTTCTTT
CDR3aa: CASSATGTGGPEAFF

j_gene: TRBJ1-2
v_gene: TRBV21-1
d_gene: .
abundance: once
CDR3nt: TGTGCCAGCAGGCAGGGAAAGGTCTATGGCTACACCTTC
CDR3aa: CASRQGKVYGYTF

j_gene: TRBJ2-3
v_gene: TRBV11-3
d_gene: TRBD2
abundance: .
CDR3nt: TGTGCCAGCAGCTTCGGACACGGACTAGCGGGGGGGCCTAATACGCAGTATTTT
CDR3aa: CASSFGHGLAGGPNTQYF

j_gene: TRBJ1-1
v_gene: TRBV11-2
d_gene: .
abundance: .
CDR3nt: TGTGCCAGCAGCCCACAGCCCACGGGAACTGAAGCTTTCTTT
CDR3aa: CASSPQPTGTEAFF

j_gene: TRBJ2-1
v_gene: TRBV6-6
d_gene: TRBD1
abundance: .
CDR3nt: TGTGCCAGCAGTCCACAGGGGAATGAGCAGTTCTTC
CDR3aa: CASSPQGNEQFF